Listed below are T cell receptor beta chains from one sample, sequenced in a study of cytomegalovirus exposure and HLA in healthy donors. This table comes from immunoSEQ multiplex PCR, and its TCRdb copy is limited to in-frame clones, with some not included. The data show approximately 140,000 clones, with approximately 81% seen just once and about 0.71% held by the top ten. Sequencing input: PBMCs. The receptor source for this set is a man between 18 and 29 years old in good health and CMV-seronegative. The CDR3 runs from the conserved cysteine through the conserved F or W. A D gene is named only where the DNA matches it firmly. Clone size, where shown, is once, few, many, or a class for clones that have expanded.

>TRBJ1-5|NA|TRBV30|NA
CAWSVLRGAGQPQHF
TGTGCCTGGAGTGTACTCCGGGGAGCAGGTCAGCCCCAGCATTTT
>TRBJ1-5|NA|TRBV4-2|NA
CASSQGGRASNQPQHF
TGTGCCAGCAGCCAAGGGGGGCGGGCCTCCAATCAGCCCCAGCATTTT
>TRBJ2-5|NA|TRBV5-1|TRBD2
CASSRGTSQETQYF
TGCGCCAGCAGCCGGGGGACTAGTCAAGAGACCCAGTACTTC
>TRBJ2-5|NA|TRBV5-5|NA
CASSGSQGRWETQYF
TGTGCCAGCAGCGGGAGCCAGGGGCGATGGGAGACCCAGTACTTC
>TRBJ1-1|NA|TRBV27|NA
CASSLLTGNTEAFF
TGTGCCAGCAGTCTACTAACAGGGAACACTGAAGCTTTCTTT
>TRBJ2-5|NA|TRBV30|TRBD2
CAWRLAGVQETQYF
TGTGCCTGGAGACTAGCGGGGGTTCAAGAGACCCAGTACTTC
>TRBJ2-1|NA|TRBV4-1|NA
CASTLTEYNEQFF
TGCGCCAGCACATTGACAGAATACAATGAGCAGTTCTTC
>TRBJ2-2|NA|TRBV30|NA
CAWTVAGELFF
TGTGCCTGGACCGTCGCCGGGGAGCTGTTTTTT
>TRBJ1-5|NA|TRBV30|TRBD1
CAWRDRGNQPQHF
TGTGCCTGGAGAGACAGGGGGAATCAGCCCCAGCATTTT
>TRBJ1-3|NA|TRBV2|NA
CASSDRGIGNTIYF
TGTGCCAGCAGTGACCGGGGAATCGGAAACACCATATATTTT
>TRBJ1-2|NA|TRBV9|TRBD1
CASSPGQGGFPYGYTF
TGTGCCAGCAGCCCGGGACAGGGGGGTTTCCCCTATGGCTACACCTTC
>TRBJ2-1|few|TRBV12-5|TRBD2
CASGPPRAGGTSYNEQFF
TGTGCTAGTGGTCCCCCACGAGCGGGGGGGACGTCCTACAATGAGCAGTTCTTC
>TRBJ2-4|NA|TRBV2|NA
CASRVTSLAVKNIQYF
TGTGCCAGCAGGGTTACTAGTCTCGCGGTCAAAAACATTCAGTACTTC
>TRBJ1-2|NA|TRBV7-3|TRBD1
CASSLTKGGTYGYTF
TGTGCCAGCAGCCTAACCAAAGGGGGCACCTATGGCTACACCTTC
>TRBJ1-6|NA|TRBV2|NA
CASSEETVINSPLHF
TGTGCCAGCAGTGAGGAGACAGTTATCAATTCACCCCTCCACTTT
>TRBJ1-1|NA|TRBV7-7|NA
CASSAYRSTEAFF
TGTGCCAGCAGCGCTTACAGGTCCACTGAAGCTTTCTTT
>TRBJ2-7|NA|TRBV9|NA
CASSLNRDTHYEQYF
TGTGCCAGCAGTCTGAACCGGGACACACACTACGAGCAGTACTTC
>TRBJ1-2|once|TRBV6-1|NA
CASSEYPSGEFRNYGYTF
TGTGCCAGCAGTGAATACCCCAGCGGGGAGTTCCGAAACTATGGCTACACCTTC
>TRBJ1-5|NA|TRBV30|NA
CAWRRSHSNQPQHF
TGTGCCTGGAGAAGGAGTCATAGCAATCAGCCCCAGCATTTT
>TRBJ2-3|NA|TRBV7-9|NA
CASRTRPTDTQYF
TGTGCCAGCCGGACACGACCCACAGATACGCAGTATTTT
>TRBJ1-2|NA|TRBV5-4|TRBD1
CASSIGQAANYGYTF
TGTGCCAGCAGCATCGGACAGGCAGCTAACTATGGCTACACCTTC
>TRBJ1-1|NA|TRBV15|TRBD1
CATSRDRTGGTEAFF
TGTGCCACCAGCAGAGATCGGACAGGGGGCACTGAAGCTTTCTTT
>TRBJ2-7|NA|TRBV5-4|NA
CASSTYYEQYF
TGTGCCAGCAGCACATACTACGAGCAGTACTTC
>TRBJ2-3|few|TRBV5-6|NA
CASSLAASRTTDTQYF
TGTGCCAGCAGCTTGGCGGCTAGCAGGACCACAGATACGCAGTATTTT
>TRBJ1-2|NA|TRBV6-5|NA
CASSSGQTYGYTF
TGTGCCAGCAGCTCCGGACAGACATATGGCTACACCTTC
>TRBJ2-1|few|TRBV18|NA
CASSPAARGKYNEQFF
TGTGCCAGCTCACCCGCCGCTCGAGGGAAATACAATGAGCAGTTCTTC
>TRBJ1-2|NA|TRBV12-5|NA
CASGHGPQDYGYTF
TGTGCTAGTGGTCATGGGCCCCAAGACTATGGCTACACCTTC
>TRBJ1-1|NA|TRBV18|NA
CASSPISGSGISTEAFF
TGTGCCAGCTCACCAATTAGTGGCTCGGGGATTAGCACTGAAGCTTTCTTT
>TRBJ2-5|NA|TRBV4-2|TRBD1
CASRGDRGQETQYF
TGTGCCAGCAGGGGGGACAGGGGGCAAGAGACCCAGTACTTC
>TRBJ1-5|NA|TRBV28|TRBD1
CASRLQRDRDQPQHF
TGTGCCAGCAGACTCCAACGGGACAGGGATCAGCCCCAGCATTTT
>TRBJ2-7|NA|TRBV7-9|NA
CASSGGTDPYEQYF
TGTGCCAGCAGCGGGGGGACAGATCCCTACGAGCAGTACTTC
>TRBJ2-1|NA|TRBV19|NA
CASSVRGGYNEQFF
TGTGCCAGTAGTGTTCGAGGAGGTTACAATGAGCAGTTCTTC
>TRBJ2-5|NA|TRBV19|NA
CASRDGTVQETQYF
TGTGCCAGTAGAGATGGGACTGTCCAAGAGACCCAGTACTTC
>TRBJ2-7|NA|TRBV6-6|NA
CASSSGLRVLEQYF
TGTGCCAGCAGCTCGGGTCTCCGGGTTCTCGAGCAGTACTTC
>TRBJ2-3|NA|TRBV5-6|TRBD2
CASSQRLLAGITDTQYF
TGTGCCAGCAGCCAAAGATTACTAGCGGGAATTACAGATACGCAGTATTTT
>TRBJ1-1|few|TRBV28|NA
CASSLRREAEAFF
TGTGCCAGCAGTTTGAGGAGGGAGGCTGAAGCTTTCTTT
>TRBJ2-7|NA|TRBV25-1|NA
CASSEGPGYMVYEQYF
TGTGCCAGCAGTGAGGGTCCAGGGTATATGGTCTACGAGCAGTACTTC
>TRBJ2-3|NA|TRBV5-1|TRBD2
CASSSGGVYSTDTQYF
TGCGCCAGCAGCTCGGGGGGGGTATATAGCACAGATACGCAGTATTTT
>TRBJ1-1|once|TRBV7-9|NA
CASSLELLGSTEAFF
TGTGCCAGCAGCTTAGAGTTACTGGGGAGCACTGAAGCTTTCTTT
>TRBJ1-1|NA|TRBV7-2|TRBD1
CASSLSPQGASWNTEAFF
TGTGCCAGCAGCTTAAGTCCACAGGGGGCCTCCTGGAACACTGAAGCTTTCTTT
>TRBJ1-1|NA|TRBV4-3|NA
CASSQSGRRTSEAFF
TGCGCCAGCAGCCAGTCCGGTCGGAGGACGTCTGAAGCTTTCTTT
>TRBJ2-2|NA|TRBV7-2|TRBD2
CASSHRGETGELFF
TGTGCCAGCAGCCATCGGGGGGAGACCGGGGAGCTGTTTTTT
>TRBJ1-2|NA|TRBV29-1|NA
CSVETSPRVYGYTF
TGCAGCGTTGAAACCTCCCCGAGGGTCTATGGCTACACCTTC
>TRBJ2-7|NA|TRBV9|NA
CASSEGGGARNEQYF
TGTGCCAGCAGCGAGGGAGGGGGTGCTAGGAACGAGCAGTACTTC
>TRBJ2-7|NA|TRBV9|NA
CARIRSWAYEQYF
TGTGCCAGAATAAGGAGTTGGGCCTACGAGCAGTACTTC